This T cell receptor beta chain was captured in a study of CD8+CD57+ T cells in acquired aplastic anemia. Study-wide background: When averaged, DNA from sorted CD4+ and CD8+ cells came to approximately 3 ug.

Germline loops: CDR1 WSHSY, CDR2 SAAADI. V was pared by 5 bases and J by 0 bases, with 19 bases between. This CDR3 comprises 17 residues. In patients chosen for sequencing, flow cytometry had shown CD8+CD57+ cell expansion. As a group, the patients uniformly had severe acquired aplastic anemia. Genomic DNA provided the template from which TCR beta VDJ and CDR3 profiles were obtained. TCRdb used MiXCR to reprocess the reads, holding one entry per CDR3 protein. The repertoire includes more than 200,000 distinct CDR3 sequences, roughly 50% of them detected once, and nearly 20% sits in the top ten. The chain is built from TRBV10-2 and TRBJ1-2, with D maybe TRBD1 (6 bases). The origin of this receptor is a human donor with aplastic anemia. Sequencing was performed on sorted CD4+, CD8+, or CD8+CD57+ T cells (not recorded which) from PBMCs. In DNA, the CDR3 is TGCGCCAGCAGTTTAGCAGGGGCGAGGGCGACTAACTATGGCTACACCTTC. This gives the protein CASSLAGARATNYGYTF.